This entry concerns a single T cell receptor (beta chain). This clone is large (0.1 to 1%). Its target antigen remains unknown. No much larger clonotype is one base removed from it; base qualities were not supplied. Read against the paper, the sample's time point label means: baseline before first vaccination. Vaccinee samples came from UK trials COV001 and COV002, including a single-blind randomized controlled phase 2/3 trial of AZD1222 (ChAdOx1 nCoV-19) in healthy adults. For TCRbeta chain sequencing, PBMC samples were collected from trial participants at day 0 and at day 28 after the second dose. The entry originates in a study of T cell responses to AZD1222 COVID-19 vaccine (dated by TCRdb to the early 2020s). Looking at the study overall: AZD1222 recipients with second doses at about 4 weeks or about 12 weeks were pooled, because spike-specific TCR depth and breadth did not differ between schedules. A total of 233 trial participants underwent TCR sequencing, of whom 200 to 220 had received two doses of AZD1222 and roughly 26 had received two doses of the MenACWY control vaccine. Trial participants were enrolled into age subgroups of 18-55, 56-69 and 70-plus years, which contained about 150, 27 and 61 TCR-sequenced participants, respectively. Points the paper makes about the study in general: The vaccine-associated CD4 TCRs covered the entire spike protein, and the dominant responses fell in regions 160-218 and 743-854. No day 14 peak-response samples were available, so repertoires were characterized only after the peak T cell response. A significant rise in spike-specific TCR breadth and depth was observed after two AZD1222 doses relative to day 0 and relative to MenACWY recipients. Reportedly, close to half of the unique spike-specific TCRs recognized epitopes lying outside the regions that are mutated in the B.1.351 and B.1.1.7 variants. Participants were mostly white British and included more females than males, and it was suggested by the authors that clonal diversity may have been underestimated. Only five or six AZD1222 recipients were SARS-CoV-2 seropositive at baseline, limiting conclusions about previously exposed vaccinees. In the small 56-69-year group, the increase in depth fell short of significance, most likely because of low power.

The CDR3, cysteine through phenylalanine, is 13 amino acids long. Left in the record is the CDR3 DNA by itself, 39 bases read in frame from the first base. A distance of 6 bases separates the germline ends of V and J, which lose 2 bases and 1 base respectively. CDR1 MDHEN and CDR2 SYDVKM were looked up in the germline V gene. The CDR3 regions of human TCRbeta chains were analyzed by immunosequencing. Processing in the source paper ran as follows. Repertoire TCRs were checked for matches against a reference library of SARS-CoV-2-specific TCRs that had been generated using the MIRA antigen-specificity platform. Breadth meant the fraction of unique TCRs that were SARS-CoV-2-associated, whereas depth meant the fraction of total T cells that were SARS-CoV-2-associated. Using the MIRA data, each spike-specific TCR was assigned both to the spike region to which the TCR was reactive and to a CD4 or CD8 class. Log10-transformed breadth and depth values were compared by one-way ANOVA with Sidak's multiple comparisons tests. As stored in TCRdb, this immuneACCESS dataset retains in-frame rearrangements with V and J assigned. A fraction of the clones does not appear; measured against another copy, unresolved V genes explain less than half of the discrepancy, and the remainder lacks a known reason. V and J calls and clone size are copied from that table; D and trimming were computed from the DNA. The sample table records roughly 81,000 clones; approximately 88% of these occur just once. The ten largest clones take up 15% to 20% of the sample.

The starting material was peripheral blood, obtained on day 0 of AZD1222 vaccination. The sequence derives from an adult in good health. The sequence is built from TRBV28 and TRBJ2-7; the D gene is perhaps TRBD1, on 6 matching bases. The DNA sequence follows: TGTGCCAGCAGTTTAGGACAGTCCTACGAGCAGTACTTC. Its protein product is CASSLGQSYEQYF.